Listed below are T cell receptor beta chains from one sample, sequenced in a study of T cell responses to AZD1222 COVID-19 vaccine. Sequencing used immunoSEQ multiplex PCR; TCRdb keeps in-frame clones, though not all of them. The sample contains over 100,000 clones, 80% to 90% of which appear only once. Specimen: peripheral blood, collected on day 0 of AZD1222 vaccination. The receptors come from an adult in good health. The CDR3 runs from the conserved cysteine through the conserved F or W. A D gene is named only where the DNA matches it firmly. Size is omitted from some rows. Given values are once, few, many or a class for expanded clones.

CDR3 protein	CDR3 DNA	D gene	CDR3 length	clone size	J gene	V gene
CASSWGGTEGQPQHF	TGTGCCAGCAGCTGGGGAGGGACAGAGGGTCAGCCCCAGCATTTT	TRBD1	15	once	TRBJ1-5	TRBV7-2
CASSLTNWAAFF	TGTGCCAGCAGCCTCACCAACTGGGCGGCTTTCTTT	-	12	few	TRBJ1-1	TRBV7-9
CATSRDRRGYDEAFF	TGTGCCACCAGCAGAGATCGTCGGGGGTATGATGAAGCTTTCTTT	-	15	-	TRBJ1-1	TRBV15
CSATRGTTQYF	TGCAGTGCTACCCGAGGGACTACGCAGTATTTT	-	11	-	TRBJ2-3	TRBV20-1
CATGRGGAAYGYTF	TGTGCCACCGGACGGGGGGGGGCGGCCTATGGCTACACCTTC	-	14	-	TRBJ1-2	TRBV28
CASSLNTGGLGEQYF	TGTGCCAGCAGCTTAAATACAGGGGGTCTGGGTGAGCAGTACTTC	TRBD1	15	-	TRBJ2-7	TRBV7-2
CASSFEPGPFNSPLHF	TGTGCCAGCAGCTTCGAGCCCGGGCCCTTTAATTCACCCCTCCACTTT	-	16	-	TRBJ1-6	TRBV11-2
CASSLTAGYQETQYF	TGTGCCAGCAGCTTAACCGCTGGCTATCAAGAGACCCAGTACTTC	-	15	-	TRBJ2-5	TRBV7-3
CASSLGELEYGYTF	TGCGCCAGCAGCTTGGGGGAGTTGGAATATGGCTACACCTTC	-	14	-	TRBJ1-2	TRBV5-1
CASVGQVEMSPLHF	TGTGCCAGCGTGGGACAGGTTGAGATGTCACCCCTCCACTTT	TRBD1	14	-	TRBJ1-6	TRBV5-5
CASSVEDGGVMMYEQYF	TGTGCCAGCAGCGTAGAGGATGGGGGCGTCATGATGTACGAGCAGTACTTC	-	17	-	TRBJ2-7	TRBV9
CTTRAVGTVNYGYTF	TGTACCACTAGGGCAGTAGGGACGGTTAACTATGGCTACACCTTC	-	15	-	TRBJ1-2	TRBV27
CASSRPTSSGNTIYF	TGTGCCAGCTCAAGGCCCACCAGCTCTGGAAACACCATATATTTT	-	15	-	TRBJ1-3	TRBV18
CASSRGTGNYGYTF	TGTGCCAGCAGTCGAGGAACAGGGAACTATGGCTACACCTTC	-	14	-	TRBJ1-2	TRBV2
CASSLLGFGPGSGNTIYF	-	-	18	-	TRBJ1-3	TRBV21-1
CASSLSGDGGTEAFF	TGCGCCAGCAGCTTGTCTGGGGATGGCGGGACTGAAGCTTTCTTT	-	15	-	TRBJ1-1	TRBV5-1
CASSSQETQYF	TGTGCCAGCAGCTCCCAAGAGACCCAGTACTTC	-	11	-	TRBJ2-5	TRBV11-2
CASSTGTGNTIYF	TGTGCCAGCAGTACGGGGACTGGAAACACCATATATTTT	-	13	-	TRBJ1-3	TRBV27
CASSYPKDRGPMDGYTF	TGTGCCAGCAGTTACCCCAAGGACAGGGGTCCTATGGACGGCTACACCTTC	TRBD1	17	once	TRBJ1-2	TRBV6-2/TRBV6-3
CASSPPDRGRAETQYF	TGTGCTAGTTCTCCCCCAGACAGGGGGCGCGCGGAGACCCAGTACTTC	TRBD1	16	-	TRBJ2-5	TRBV12-5
CASRISGPYNEQFF	TGTGCCAGCAGAATCTCGGGGCCCTACAATGAGCAGTTCTTC	-	14	-	TRBJ2-1	TRBV6-6
CASRDDRGSADTQYF	TGTGCCAGCAGAGACGACAGGGGTTCGGCAGATACGCAGTATTTT	TRBD1	15	-	TRBJ2-3	TRBV2
CASSYRPGKYEQYF	TGTGCCAGCAGTTATCGACCGGGAAAATACGAGCAGTACTTC	-	14	-	TRBJ2-7	TRBV6-2/TRBV6-3